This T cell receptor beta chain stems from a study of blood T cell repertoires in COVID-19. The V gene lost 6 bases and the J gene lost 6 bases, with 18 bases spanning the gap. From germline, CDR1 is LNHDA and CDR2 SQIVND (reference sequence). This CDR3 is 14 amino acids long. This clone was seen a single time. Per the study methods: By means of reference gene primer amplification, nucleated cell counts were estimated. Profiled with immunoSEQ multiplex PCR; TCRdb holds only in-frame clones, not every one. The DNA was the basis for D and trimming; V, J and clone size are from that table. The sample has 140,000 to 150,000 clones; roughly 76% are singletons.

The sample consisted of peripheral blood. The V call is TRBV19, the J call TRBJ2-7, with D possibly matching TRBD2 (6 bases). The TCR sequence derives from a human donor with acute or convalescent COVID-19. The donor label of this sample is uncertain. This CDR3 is CASRGTHRNGEQYF. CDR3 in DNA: TGTGCCAGTAGAGGGACTCACCGAAACGGCGAGCAGTACTTC.